Following are 25 T cell receptor beta chains from one sample sequenced in a study of T-cell memory formation after mild COVID-19. TCRdb re-called the 5' RACE reads with MiXCR, one entry per CDR3 protein. The sample comprises approximately 440,000 distinct CDR3 sequences, 15% to 20% of which are singletons, and 8.4% rests with the top ten. Sequencing used PBMCs or a T cell subset sorted from them (not recorded which). The source of these receptors is an adult woman who had mild COVID-19 (a few samples of this study predate the infection). Cell type and time point are not known.

This clonotype is medium-sized by share. This chain uses TRBV20-1 with TRBJ1-2; D not certain. Looked up from germline, CDR1 is DFQATT and CDR2 is SNEGSKA (reference sequence). V dropped 0 bases and J dropped 8 bases, with 22 bases sitting between them. The CDR3 consists of 16 residues. In nucleotides, the CDR3 is TGCAGTGCTAGAGATCTCGGGGAAGAAGTCGTGAAGGGCTACACCTTC. Translation: CSARDLGEEVVKGYTF.

This clonotype has a handful of counts. The chain is built from TRBV12-3 or TRBV12-4 and TRBJ2-1, with D tentatively TRBD1 (6 bases). V was trimmed by 5 bases and J by 2 bases, leaving 10 bases between them. The CDR3 runs to 14 residues. CDR3 loop: CASSGAGAYNEQFF. In DNA, the CDR3 is TGTGCCAGCAGTGGGGCAGGGGCCTACAATGAGCAGTTCTTC.

The J gene is TRBJ2-3, the V gene TRBV24-1, with a tentative D call TRBD2 (5 bases). Trimming pared 4 bases from V and 5 bases from J, leaving 12 bases between. Germline V gene lookup returns CDR1 KGHDR and CDR2 SFDVKD. The length of the CDR3 is 14 residues. The CDR3 DNA reads TGTGCCACCAGTGACCTTTGGACTCGAGATACGCAGTATTTT. Its protein is CATSDLWTRDTQYF.

V and J are TRBV24-1 and TRBJ2-1; TRBD2 aligns across 10 bases. Germline-derived CDR1 and CDR2 are KGHDR and SFDVKD. The CDR3 spans 17 residues. V lost 4 bases and J lost 1; bases outside the gene matches: 6. The CDR3 is CATSETSGGASYNEQFF. The CDR3 DNA reads TGTGCCACCAGTGAGACAAGCGGGGGGGCTTCCTACAATGAGCAGTTCTTC.

This clonotype was detected ten times or more. V gene TRBV7-2 combines with J gene TRBJ2-1, with D perhaps matching TRBD2 (5 bases). Trimming left V 4 bases short and J 10 bases short, with 11 bases between. CDR3 length equals 12 residues. Germline values: CDR1 SGHTA, CDR2 FQGNSA. CDR3 sequence (DNA): TGTGCCAGCAGCTCACGGAGAGGGGAGCAGTTCTTC. It translates to CASSSRRGEQFF.

This clonotype was recorded only once. A much larger clone is a single base away; this may be a read error. V is TRBV7-2 and J is TRBJ2-5; D gene unclear. Germline lookup yields CDR1 SGHTA and CDR2 FQGNSA. The CDR3 consists of 13 residues. The V end lost 4 bases, the J end lost 4 bases, and 10 bases lay between the germline ends. CDR3 nucleotides: TGTGCCAGCAGCTCTTCAGTCCTAGAGACCCAGTACTTC. Protein sequence: CASSSSVLETQYF. Filled out from reference TRBV7-2 and TRBJ2-5, the complete variable domain reads GAGVSQSPSNKVTEKGKDVELRCDPISGHTALYWYRQSLGQGLEFLIYFQGNSAPDKSGLPSDRFSAERTGGSVSTLTIQRTQQEDSAVYLCASSSSVLETQYFGPGTRLLVL.

The chain carries TRBV5-1 and TRBJ2-1; the D is unclear. CDR3 length: 13 residues. The ends were cut back, 1 base at V and 9 bases at J, with 11 bases in the middle. Germline V CDR1 and CDR2: SGHRS, YFSETQ. CDR3 sequence reads: CASSLSVGVEQFF. CDR3 in DNA: TGCGCCAGCAGCTTGTCTGTTGGGGTTGAGCAGTTCTTC.

This clonotype was detected a few times. V gene TRBV7-9 combines with J gene TRBJ2-1; D possibly matches TRBD1 or TRBD2 (5 bases each). Trimming cost V 6 bases and J 0 bases, with 15 bases left between them. Germline CDR1 is SEHNR and CDR2 is FQNEAQ (reference sequence). CDR3 length: 16 amino acids. The CDR3 spells CASSSGRISSYNEQFF. The CDR3 DNA follows: TGTGCCAGCAGTTCGGGACGTATAAGCTCCTACAATGAGCAGTTCTTC.

The chain is built from TRBV6-1 and TRBJ2-7, with TRBD1 identical over 10 bases. Germline V gives CDR1 MNHNS, CDR2 SASEGT. J gave up 6 bases and V 2 bases, and 1 base lay outside the gene matches. The CDR3 has 13 amino acids. CDR3 protein: CASSERTGGEQYF. CDR3 bases: TGTGCCAGCAGTGAAAGGACAGGGGGCGAGCAGTACTTC.

This clonotype was seen more than once but under ten times. The rearrangement links TRBV6-5 to TRBJ2-7; D is perhaps TRBD2 (5 bases). Germline V gene lookup returns CDR1 MNHEY and CDR2 SVGAGI. Deletions cut 5 bases from V and 2 bases from J, with 16 bases between. CDR3 length equals 15 residues. As DNA, the CDR3 is TGTGCCAGCAGTCCTGTCGCGGGTCGTCCCTACGAGCAGTACTTC. Its translation: CASSPVAGRPYEQYF.

The gene calls are TRBV5-4 and TRBJ1-2; no reliable D call. This CDR3 is built from 16 residues. Trimming took off 2 bases at V and 2 bases at J, with 16 bases between the two ends. The germline V gene has CDR1 SGHNT and CDR2 YYREEE (reference sequence). CDR3 sequence reads: CASSFLSYRENYGYTF. The CDR3 nucleotides are TGTGCCAGCAGCTTCCTAAGTTATAGAGAGAACTATGGCTACACCTTC.

This clonotype has only a few counts. The chain is built from TRBV18 and TRBJ2-3; D not certain. Germline lookup yields CDR1 KGHSH and CDR2 LQKENI. The CDR3 has 14 amino acids. The V and J ends lost 0 bases and 0 bases respectively, with 4 bases between them. The DNA for the CDR3 is TGTGCCAGCTCACCACCGGCCAGCACAGATACGCAGTATTTT. This gives the protein CASSPPASTDTQYF.

The gene calls are TRBV6-1 and TRBJ2-2, with 8 bases that match TRBD1. CDR3 length: 16 residues. V was clipped by 3 bases and J by 4 bases; unmatched bases: 7. The germline gives CDR1 MNHNS, CDR2 SASEGT. The chain's CDR3 is CASSDRQGRGTGELFF. In DNA, the CDR3 is TGTGCCAGCAGTGATCGACAGGGGAGAGGCACCGGGGAGCTGTTTTTT.

This clonotype was seen only a few times. V is TRBV7-2 and J is TRBJ1-1; D ambiguous. The V and J ends lost 4 bases and 0 bases respectively, with 9 bases between them. Per the germline V gene, CDR1 is SGHTA and CDR2 is FQGNSA. This CDR3 contains 14 residues. The CDR3 nucleotides are TGTGCCAGCAGCTCCTACGGGATGAACACTGAAGCTTTCTTT. Translating it yields CASSSYGMNTEAFF. The whole variable domain, filled in from reference TRBV7-2 and TRBJ1-1, reads GAGVSQSPSNKVTEKGKDVELRCDPISGHTALYWYRQSLGQGLEFLIYFQGNSAPDKSGLPSDRFSAERTGGSVSTLTIQRTQQEDSAVYLCASSSYGMNTEAFFGQGTRLTVV.

This clonotype occurred once. The genes are TRBV7-9 and TRBJ2-7, with D maybe TRBD1 (6 bases). Germline values: CDR1 SEHNR, CDR2 FQNEAQ (reference sequence). CDR3 length: 12 amino acids. The V end was cut by 5 bases, the J end by 5 bases, with 10 bases between. The CDR3, as DNA: TGTGCCAGCAGCCTAGGGGACAACGAGCAGTACTTC. This encodes CASSLGDNEQYF.

This chain joins TRBV2 and TRBJ2-7, with D uncertain. Trimming shortened V by 2 bases and J by 5 bases, and 7 bases separated the two germline ends. Per the germline V gene, CDR1 is SNHLY and CDR2 is FYNNEI. The CDR3 totals 12 residues. The CDR3 DNA sequence: TGTGCCAGCAGTGAAATGGGGAACGAGCAGTACTTC. It specifies CASSEMGNEQYF.

This chain connects TRBV5-5 to TRBJ2-4, with 8 bases lining up with TRBD1. With 0 bases clipped from V and 8 bases from J, the junction kept 7 bases outside the gene matches. Looked up from germline, CDR1 is SGHKS and CDR2 is YYEKEE (reference sequence). This CDR3 spans 15 amino acids. The CDR3 sequence: CASSLGWDRRDIQYF. The CDR3 DNA reads as TGTGCCAGCAGCTTGGGATGGGACAGGAGGGACATTCAGTACTTC.

The genes are TRBV20-1 and TRBJ2-1; 7 bases are shared with TRBD1. The junction had 7 bases not matched to a gene; V was cut back by 3 bases and J by 2 bases. Germline V gene data show CDR1 as DFQATT and CDR2 as SNEGSKA (reference sequence). CDR3 length: 15 residues. Here the CDR3 reads CSARTDRPTYNEQFF. The CDR3 bases are TGCAGTGCTAGGACGGACAGGCCTACCTACAATGAGCAGTTCTTC.

The V call is TRBV27, the J call TRBJ2-7, with a tentative D call TRBD2 (5 bases). Germline CDR1 MNHEY, CDR2 SMNVEV (reference sequence). The CDR3 extends over 15 amino acids. Deletions cut 5 bases from V and 0 bases from J, with 14 bases between. CDR3 residues: CASSPGVGTSYEQYF. The CDR3 bases are TGTGCCAGCAGTCCCGGGGTGGGAACCTCCTACGAGCAGTACTTC.

This chain connects TRBV12-3 or TRBV12-4 to TRBJ2-1; 8 bases line up with TRBD2. Unmatched junction bases numbered 9, after V lost 6 bases and J lost 8 bases. There are 14 residues in the CDR3. CDR3 in DNA: TGTGCCAGCAGCCAAATCGGACTAGCCCATGAGCAGTTCTTC. Its protein is CASSQIGLAHEQFF.

The J gene is TRBJ2-1, the V gene TRBV11-2; D could derive from TRBD1 or TRBD2 (5 bases each). Per germline, CDR1 SGHAT and CDR2 FQNNGV. Trimming removed 1 base from V and 8 bases from J, with 15 bases in between. CDR3 length: 15 residues. The CDR3 region is CASSLGLARGDEQFF. CDR3 sequence (DNA): TGTGCCAGCAGCTTAGGCCTCGCTCGGGGCGATGAGCAGTTCTTC.

V and J are TRBV11-3 and TRBJ2-5, with TRBD2 matching over 16 bases. The CDR3 is 17 residues long. The germline CDR1 and CDR2 sequences are SGHNT and YENEEA. V was clipped by 5 bases and J by 4 bases; unmatched bases: 7. The CDR3 DNA is TGTGCCAGCAGCCTGGGACTAGCGGGAGGGCCTGCAGAGACCCAGTACTTC. This translates into CASSLGLAGGPAETQYF.

This clonotype was seen only a few times. The chain links TRBV15 to TRBJ2-3; perhaps TRBD2 as D (6 bases). Trimming shortened V by 2 bases and J by 10 bases, and 7 bases separated the two germline ends. The CDR3 is made up of 11 amino acids. Germline V gene lookup returns CDR1 LNHNV and CDR2 YYDKDF (reference sequence). The CDR3: CATSRTGAQYF. The CDR3, as DNA: TGTGCCACCAGCAGAACGGGGGCGCAGTATTTT. Looking up the rest from reference TRBV15 and TRBJ2-3 gives the full variable domain: DAMVIQNPRYQVTQFGKPVTLSCSQTLNHNVMYWYQQKSSQAPKLLFHYYDKDFNNEADTPDNFQSRRPNTSFCFLDIRSPGLGDTAMYLCATSRTGAQYFGPGTRLTVL.

The CDR3 DNA follows: TGCAGCGCCCGATCGAGGGACCTACGCTCACTTGGTACGCAGTATTTT. Its protein product is CSARSRDLRSLGTQYF. The rearrangement joins TRBV29-1 to TRBJ2-3; D is perhaps TRBD1 or TRBD2 (5 bases each). Trimming removed 7 bases from V and 8 bases from J, with 28 bases in between. This CDR3 contains 16 residues. The germline V gene has CDR1 SQVTM and CDR2 ANQGSEA.

This clonotype has at least ten counts. V gene TRBV5-1 combines with J gene TRBJ2-7; possibly TRBD2 for D (7 bases). The CDR3 covers 13 residues. Per germline, CDR1 SGHRS and CDR2 YFSETQ. Trimming took off 4 bases at V and 6 bases at J, with 14 bases between the two ends. In nucleotides, the CDR3 is TGCGCCAGCAGCGAGGGGGGGATAGGCGAGCAGTACTTC. It translates to CASSEGGIGEQYF.